This T cell receptor beta chain is from a study of Ad26.COV2.S vaccination and SARS-CoV-2 variants. Noted treatment: some 20 received Ad26.COV2.S at low or high dose, single or two shots; about 5 received placebo; per-sample allocation not given. Day 63 after the first injection of vaccine or placebo was the sampling time. Donation came from an adult in Boston who was aged 18-55 years. Germline V gene sequence: CDR1 GTSNPN, CDR2 SVGIG (reference sequence). Trimming took 0 bases from V and 2 from J, leaving 8 bases between them. The CDR3 totals 14 residues. Some clones are missing from TCRdb's copy, which holds only in-frame ones; the method was immunoSEQ multiplex PCR. The data hold about 500,000 clones, with approximately 90% observed a single time.

The sample here was peripheral blood, taken in a trial of Ad26.COV2.S vaccine versus placebo. The chain couples TRBV30 to TRBJ1-5, with D tentatively TRBD1 (5 bases). The receptor was isolated from a person aged 18-65 years who received the Ad26.COV2.S COVID-19 vaccine or a placebo. The CDR3 sequence is CAWSVLQGNQPQHF. Written as DNA, the CDR3 is TGTGCCTGGAGTGTACTACAGGGCAATCAGCCCCAGCATTTT. The full variable domain, in which reference TRBV30 and TRBJ1-5 provide the parts outside the CDR3, is SQTIHQWPATLVQPVGSPLSLECTVEGTSNPNLYWYRQAAGRGLQLLFYSVGIGQISSEVPQNLSASRPQDRQFILSSKKLLLSDSGFYLCAWSVLQGNQPQHFGDGTRLSIL.